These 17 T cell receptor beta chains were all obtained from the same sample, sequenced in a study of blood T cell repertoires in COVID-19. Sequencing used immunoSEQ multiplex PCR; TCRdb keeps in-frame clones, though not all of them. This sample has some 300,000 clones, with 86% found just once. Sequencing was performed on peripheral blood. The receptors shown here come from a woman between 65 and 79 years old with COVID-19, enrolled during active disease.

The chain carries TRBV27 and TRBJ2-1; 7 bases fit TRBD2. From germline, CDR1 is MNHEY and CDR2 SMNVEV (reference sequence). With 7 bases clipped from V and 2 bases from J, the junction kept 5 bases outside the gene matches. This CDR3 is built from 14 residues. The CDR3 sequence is CASNAGGAYNEQFF. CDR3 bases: TGTGCCAGCAACGCTGGGGGGGCCTACAATGAGCAGTTCTTC.

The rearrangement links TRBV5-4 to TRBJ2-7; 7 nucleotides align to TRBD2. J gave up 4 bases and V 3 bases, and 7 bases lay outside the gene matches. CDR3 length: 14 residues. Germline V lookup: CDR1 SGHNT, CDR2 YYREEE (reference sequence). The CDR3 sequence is CASSSLGGDYEQYF. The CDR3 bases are TGTGCCAGCAGCTCCCTGGGGGGGGATTACGAGCAGTACTTC.

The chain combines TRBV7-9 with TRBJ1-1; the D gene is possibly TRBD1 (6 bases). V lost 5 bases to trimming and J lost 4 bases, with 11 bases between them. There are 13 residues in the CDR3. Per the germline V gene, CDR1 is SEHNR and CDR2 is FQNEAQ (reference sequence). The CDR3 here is CASSNRDGTEAFF. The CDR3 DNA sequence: TGTGCCAGCAGCAACAGGGATGGCACTGAAGCTTTCTTT.

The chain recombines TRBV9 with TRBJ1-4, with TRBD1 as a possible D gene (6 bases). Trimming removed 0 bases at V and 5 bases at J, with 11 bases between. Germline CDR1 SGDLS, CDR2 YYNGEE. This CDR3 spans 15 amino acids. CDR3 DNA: TGTGCCAGCAGCGTAGGTTGGACAGCGAATGAAAAACTGTTTTTT. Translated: CASSVGWTANEKLFF. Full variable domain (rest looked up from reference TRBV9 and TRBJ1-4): DSGVTQTPKHLITATGQRVTLRCSPRSGDLSVYWYQQSLDQGLQFLIQYYNGEERAKGNILERFSAQQFPDLHSELNLSSLELGDSALYFCASSVGWTANEKLFFGSGTQLSVL.

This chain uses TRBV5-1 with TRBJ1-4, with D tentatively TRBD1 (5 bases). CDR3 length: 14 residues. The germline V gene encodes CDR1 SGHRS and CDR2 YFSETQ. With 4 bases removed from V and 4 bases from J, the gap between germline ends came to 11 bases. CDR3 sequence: CASSRGTDNEKLFF. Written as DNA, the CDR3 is TGCGCCAGCAGCCGCGGGACGGATAATGAAAAACTGTTTTTT.

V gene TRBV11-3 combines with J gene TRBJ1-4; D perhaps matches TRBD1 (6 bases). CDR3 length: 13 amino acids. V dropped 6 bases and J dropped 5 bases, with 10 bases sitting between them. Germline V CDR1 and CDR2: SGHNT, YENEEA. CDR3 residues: CASSSGQNEKLFF. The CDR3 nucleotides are TGTGCCAGCAGTTCAGGACAGAATGAAAAACTGTTTTTT.

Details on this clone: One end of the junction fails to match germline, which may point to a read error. CDR3 in DNA: TGTGCCAGCAGTGAAGCTACCGAGTCCAATTCCTTCTTC. It is translated as CASSEATESNSFF. The genes are TRBV2 and TRBJ1-2; D is unclear. The CDR3 runs 13 residues. Germline V gene sequence: CDR1 SNHLY, CDR2 FYNNEI.

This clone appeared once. In nucleotides, the CDR3 is TGTGCCAGTAGTATGATCAGATCGAACACTGAAGCTTTCTTT. Translating gives CASSMIRSNTEAFF. The rearrangement uses TRBV19 and TRBJ1-1; D is uncertain. This CDR3 region has 14 residues. In germline, CDR1 is LNHDA, CDR2 SQIVND (reference sequence). V lost 3 bases and J 1 base, leaving 9 bases between the germline ends.

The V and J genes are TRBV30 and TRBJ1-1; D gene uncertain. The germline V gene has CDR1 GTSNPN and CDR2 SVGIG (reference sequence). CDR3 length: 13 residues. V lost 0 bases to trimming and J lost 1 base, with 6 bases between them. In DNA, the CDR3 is TGTGCCTGGAGTGTGGGCCCGAACACTGAAGCTTTCTTT. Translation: CAWSVGPNTEAFF.

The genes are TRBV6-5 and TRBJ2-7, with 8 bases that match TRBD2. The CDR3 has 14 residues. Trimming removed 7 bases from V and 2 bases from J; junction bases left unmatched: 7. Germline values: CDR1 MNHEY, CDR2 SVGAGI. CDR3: CASTILAGPYEQYF. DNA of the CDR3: TGTGCCAGCACGATCCTAGCGGGTCCCTACGAGCAGTACTTC.

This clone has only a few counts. CDR3 loop: CASSDSSGGDEQFF. As DNA, the CDR3 is TGTGCCAGCAGTGACTCTAGCGGGGGCGATGAGCAGTTCTTC. The chain is built from TRBV6-4 and TRBJ2-1, with 9 positions matching TRBD2. The CDR3 is made up of 14 amino acids. V lost 0 bases, J lost 8 bases, and 2 bases stayed unmatched. Germline V lookup: CDR1 MRHNA, CDR2 SNTAGT.

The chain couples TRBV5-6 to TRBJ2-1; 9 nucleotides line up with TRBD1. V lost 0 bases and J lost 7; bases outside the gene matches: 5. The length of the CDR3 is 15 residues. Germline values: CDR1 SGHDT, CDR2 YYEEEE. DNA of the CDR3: TGTGCCAGCAGCTTGGAAACAGGGGGCATGAATGAGCAGTTCTTC. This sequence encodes CASSLETGGMNEQFF.

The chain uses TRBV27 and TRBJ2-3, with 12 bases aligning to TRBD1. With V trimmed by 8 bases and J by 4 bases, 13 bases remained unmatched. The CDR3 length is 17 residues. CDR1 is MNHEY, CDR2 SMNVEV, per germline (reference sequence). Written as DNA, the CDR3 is TGTGCCAGCGCCCGGAGATCGGGACAGGGGGCCTCAGATACGCAGTATTTT. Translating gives CASARRSGQGASDTQYF.

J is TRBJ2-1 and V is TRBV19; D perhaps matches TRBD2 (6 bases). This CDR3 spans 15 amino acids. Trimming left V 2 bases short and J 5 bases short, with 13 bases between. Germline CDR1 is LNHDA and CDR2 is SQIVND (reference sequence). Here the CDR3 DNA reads TGTGCCAGTAGTATAATAGCGGCACCCCACAATGAGCAGTTCTTC. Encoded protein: CASSIIAAPHNEQFF.

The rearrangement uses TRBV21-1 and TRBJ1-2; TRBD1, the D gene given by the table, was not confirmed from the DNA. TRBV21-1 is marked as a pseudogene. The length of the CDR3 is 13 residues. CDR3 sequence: CASSQTQGTGYTF. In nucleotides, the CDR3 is TGTGCCAGCAGCCAAACACAGGGTACCGGCTACACCTTC.

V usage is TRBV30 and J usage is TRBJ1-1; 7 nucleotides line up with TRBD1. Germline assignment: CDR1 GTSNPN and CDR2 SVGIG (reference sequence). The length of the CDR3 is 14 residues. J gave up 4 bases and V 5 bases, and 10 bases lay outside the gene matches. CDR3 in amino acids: CAWGGDRGVTEAFF. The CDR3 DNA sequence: TGTGCCTGGGGTGGGGACAGAGGGGTCACTGAAGCTTTCTTT.

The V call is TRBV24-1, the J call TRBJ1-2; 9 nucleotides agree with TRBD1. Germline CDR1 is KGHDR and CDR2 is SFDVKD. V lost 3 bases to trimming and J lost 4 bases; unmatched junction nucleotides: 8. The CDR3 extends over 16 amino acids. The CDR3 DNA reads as TGTGCCACCAGTGATCCGCGACAGGGGGGAGGCTATGGCTACACCTTC. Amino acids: CATSDPRQGGGYGYTF.